One and the same sample provided the 15 T cell receptor beta chains below, sequenced in a study of blood T cell repertoires in COVID-19. Repertoires were generated with immunoSEQ multiplex PCR, while TCRdb's copy carries only in-frame clones and drops some. The table includes roughly 200,000 clones, 87% detected once. Sequenced material: peripheral blood. These receptors were collected from a man aged 60 to 69 who had recovered from COVID-19.

A single count supports this clone. This rearrangement joins TRBV7-3 to TRBJ2-7, with D possibly being TRBD2 (6 bases). Deletions cut 5 bases from V and 1 base from J, with 12 bases between. The CDR3 length is 14 residues. CDR1 is SGHTA, CDR2 FQGTGA, per germline. This CDR3 reads CASSNYGSSYEQYF. CDR3 nucleotides: TGTGCCAGCAGCAACTACGGGAGTTCCTACGAGCAGTACTTC.

The chain carries TRBV27 and TRBJ1-1, with a weak D call TRBD1 (6 bases). With 6 bases removed from V and 3 bases from J, the gap between germline ends came to 14 bases. This CDR3 comprises 14 residues. Germline-derived CDR1 and CDR2 are MNHEY and SMNVEV (reference sequence). The CDR3 coding sequence is TGTGCCAGCAGCCACAGGGAGGGGGACACTGAAGCTTTCTTT. It specifies CASSHREGDTEAFF.

This clone has only a few counts. Written as DNA, the CDR3 is TGTGCCAGCACGACTAGCGGGAGCTCGATTGAGCAGTTCTTC. Translated, it gives CASTTSGSSIEQFF. The gene calls are TRBV25-1 and TRBJ2-1; 12 positions agree with TRBD2. CDR3 length: 14 amino acids. In germline, CDR1 is MGHDK, CDR2 SYGVNS. Trimming removed 7 bases from V and 9 bases from J; junction bases left unmatched: 7.

The J gene is TRBJ1-5, the V gene TRBV7-9; D is possibly TRBD1 (5 bases). Germline values: CDR1 SEHNR, CDR2 FQNEAQ (reference sequence). V lost 4 bases and J 3 bases, leaving 10 bases between the germline ends. The CDR3 runs to 14 residues. The CDR3 DNA reads TGTGCCAGCAGCTCAACAGGAAACAATCAGCCCCAGCATTTT. This sequence encodes CASSSTGNNQPQHF. Supplemented by reference TRBV7-9 and TRBJ1-5, the full variable domain reads DTGVSQNPRHKITKRGQNVTFRCDPISEHNRLYWYRQTLGQGPEFLTYFQNEAQLEKSRLLSDRFSAERPKGSFSTLEIQRTEQGDSAMYLCASSSTGNNQPQHFGDGTRLSIL.

V and J are TRBV9 and TRBJ1-2; 7 positions agree with TRBD1. The CDR3 runs to 15 residues. V shed 0 bases, J shed 2 bases, and the junction held 4 bases outside the gene matches. CDR1 is SGDLS and CDR2 is YYNGEE in the germline V gene. The CDR3 here is CASSVATGINYGYTF. For the CDR3, the DNA is TGTGCCAGCAGCGTAGCGACAGGGATCAACTATGGCTACACCTTC.

V is TRBV19 and J is TRBJ2-3, with 9 bases that match TRBD1. Germline CDR1 is LNHDA and CDR2 is SQIVND (reference sequence). With 7 bases clipped from V and 1 base from J, the junction kept 3 bases outside the gene matches. The CDR3 covers 14 residues. The chain's CDR3 is CASKWTGGTDTQYF. CDR3 coding DNA: TGTGCCAGTAAGTGGACAGGGGGCACAGATACGCAGTATTTT.

V usage is TRBV24-1 and J usage is TRBJ1-1; 9 nucleotides agree with TRBD1. Germline V lookup: CDR1 KGHDR, CDR2 SFDVKD. The CDR3 totals 14 residues. The junction had 7 bases not matched to a gene; V was cut back by 8 bases and J by 4 bases. The CDR3 region has the DNA TGTGCCACCAAGGACAGGGGAGGCAGCACTGAAGCTTTCTTT. The encoded protein is CATKDRGGSTEAFF.

The CDR3 DNA reads as TGTGCCAGCAGCCCGACTAGCGGGAGCTCCTACAATGAGCAGTTCTTC. This sequence encodes CASSPTSGSSYNEQFF. The gene calls are TRBV11-2 and TRBJ2-1, with 12 nucleotides matching TRBD2. The CDR3 length is 16 residues. CDR1 is SGHAT, CDR2 FQNNGV, per germline. J gave up 0 bases and V 5 bases, and 2 bases lay outside the gene matches.

The chain carries TRBV6-2 or TRBV6-3 and TRBJ1-5; D not certain. V was shortened by 0 bases and J by 4 bases, with 10 bases between the two germline ends. Per the germline V gene, CDR1 is MNHEY and CDR2 is SVGEGT. CDR3 length equals 15 residues. CDR3 residues: CASSYSRAENQPQHF. The DNA for the CDR3 is TGTGCCAGCAGTTACTCGAGGGCAGAAAATCAGCCCCAGCATTTT.

V gene TRBV5-4 combines with J gene TRBJ2-5, with D possibly being TRBD2 (5 bases). The germline V gene has CDR1 SGHNT and CDR2 YYREEE (reference sequence). This CDR3 contains 12 residues. Trimming stripped 6 bases from V and 5 bases from J, with 11 bases between. The CDR3 bases are TGTGCCAGCAACCGGGATCGGGAGACCCAGTACTTC. Its protein is CASNRDRETQYF. Full variable domain (rest looked up from reference TRBV5-4 and TRBJ2-5): ETGVTQSPTHLIKTRGQQVTLRCSSQSGHNTVSWYQQALGQGPQFIFQYYREEENGRGNFPPRFSGLQFPNYSSELNVNALELDDSALYLCASNRDRETQYFGPGTRLLVL.

The V gene is TRBV6-5, the J gene TRBJ2-3; TRBD2 aligns across 8 bases. The CDR3 is 16 residues long. V gave up 0 bases and J gave up 3 bases; unmatched junction bases: 5. The germline V gene encodes CDR1 MNHEY and CDR2 SVGAGI. CDR3 nucleotide sequence: TGTGCCAGCAGTTACTCCGCGGGGGGTAGGACAGATACGCAGTATTTT. This translates into CASSYSAGGRTDTQYF.

The V gene is TRBV3-1 (or the pseudogene TRBV3-2), the J gene TRBJ1-2; weak D call: TRBD1 (6 bases). Between the trimmed V and J ends, which lost 1 base and 5 bases, there was a span of 14 bases. CDR1 LGHDT and CDR2 YNNKEL come from the germline V gene (reference sequence). This CDR3 region has 15 residues. CDR3: CASSQGPGERYGYTF. In DNA, the CDR3 is TGTGCCAGCAGCCAAGGTCCAGGGGAAAGGTATGGCTACACCTTC.

The chain is built from TRBV6-5 and TRBJ2-3; perhaps TRBD2 as D (6 bases). Trimming shortened V by 5 bases and J by 0 bases, and 9 bases separated the two germline ends. CDR3 length equals 14 residues. Germline V lookup: CDR1 MNHEY, CDR2 SVGAGI. CDR3 DNA: TGTGCCAGCAGTCTAGCGCTTAGCACAGATACGCAGTATTTT. Translating gives CASSLALSTDTQYF.

Here the CDR3 DNA reads TGTGCCAGCAGCTCAGGGGGTAGCACAGATACGCAGTATTTT. Its protein product is CASSSGGSTDTQYF. J is TRBJ2-3 and V is TRBV7-3; 7 positions agree with TRBD1. The J segment lost 0 bases and the V segment lost 4 bases, leaving 1 base of the junction unmatched. The CDR3 covers 14 residues. Germline V gene sequence: CDR1 SGHTA, CDR2 FQGTGA.

The rearrangement links TRBV24-1 to TRBJ2-3; 12 bases align to TRBD2. From germline, CDR1 is KGHDR and CDR2 SFDVKD. This CDR3 region has 16 residues. V lost 5 bases to trimming and J lost 2 bases; unmatched junction nucleotides: 4. The CDR3 spells CATSGLAGALTDTQYF. CDR3 DNA: TGTGCCACCAGTGGACTAGCGGGGGCACTCACAGATACGCAGTATTTT.